This T cell receptor (beta chain) was sequenced in a study of cytomegalovirus exposure and HLA in healthy donors. The CDR3 is 13 amino acids. Looked up from germline, CDR1 is SNHLY and CDR2 is FYNNEI. V gave up 11 bases and J gave up 7 bases; unmatched junction bases: 4. In regard to this clone: What it recognizes is unknown.

The PCR had 60 Vbeta and 13 Jbeta primers. TCRdb keeps only in-frame clones here, not all; method: immunoSEQ multiplex PCR. Among 150,000 to 200,000 clones listed, over 70% were seen once. Broader study findings: Published work reported that the classifier diagnosed cytomegalovirus status with high specificity and sensitivity.

The sequence was collected from a woman in her forties in good health and CMV-seronegative. Sequenced sample: PBMCs. The chain carries TRBV2 and TRBJ2-4, with 14 bases identical to TRBD2. The CDR3 protein is CAVGLAGGNIQYF. CDR3 nucleotide sequence: TGTGCCGTCGGACTAGCGGGAGGTAACATTCAGTACTTC. The full variable domain, its missing parts supplied by reference TRBV2 and TRBJ2-4, is EPEVTQTPSHQVTQMGQEVILRCVPISNHLYFYWYRQILGQKVEFLVSFYNNEISEKSEIFDDQFSVERPDGSNFTLKIRSTKLEDSAMYFCAVGLAGGNIQYFGAGTRLSVL.